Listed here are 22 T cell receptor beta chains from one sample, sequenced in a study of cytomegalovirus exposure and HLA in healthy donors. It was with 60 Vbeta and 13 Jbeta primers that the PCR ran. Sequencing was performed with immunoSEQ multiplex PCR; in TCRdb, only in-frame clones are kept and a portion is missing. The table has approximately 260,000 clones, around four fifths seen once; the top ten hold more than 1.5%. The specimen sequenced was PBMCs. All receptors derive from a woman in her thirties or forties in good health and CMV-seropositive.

Here the CDR3 reads CASKGVGSYNEQFF. The CDR3 DNA is TGTGCCAGCAAGGGGGTCGGGTCCTACAATGAGCAGTTCTTC. The chain employs TRBV7-2 and TRBJ2-1, with a possible D match to TRBD1 (6 bases). There are 14 residues in the CDR3. The V end lost 7 bases, the J end lost 1 base, and 11 bases lay between the germline ends. Germline assignment: CDR1 SGHTA and CDR2 FQGNSA.

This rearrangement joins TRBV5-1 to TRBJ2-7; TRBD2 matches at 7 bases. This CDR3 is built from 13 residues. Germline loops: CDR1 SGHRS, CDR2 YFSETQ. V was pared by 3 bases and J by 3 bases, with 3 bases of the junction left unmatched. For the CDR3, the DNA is TGCGCCAGCAGCTCCGGGACTAACTACGAGCAGTACTTC. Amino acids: CASSSGTNYEQYF.

The CDR3 sequence is CASSSWLVGSSETQYF. CDR3 coding DNA: TGTGCCAGCAGTTCCTGGCTAGTCGGTTCTAGTGAGACCCAGTACTTC. The V call is TRBV25-1, the J call TRBJ2-5; D unresolved. The length of the CDR3 is 16 residues. V lost 5 bases and J 5 bases, leaving 21 bases between the germline ends. The germline gives CDR1 MGHDK, CDR2 SYGVNS.

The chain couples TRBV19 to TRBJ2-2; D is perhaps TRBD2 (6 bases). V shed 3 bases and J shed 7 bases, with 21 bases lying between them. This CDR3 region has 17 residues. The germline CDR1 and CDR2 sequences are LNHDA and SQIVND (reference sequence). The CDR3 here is CASSMPLVGGTVGELFF. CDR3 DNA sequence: TGTGCCAGTAGTATGCCCCTAGTGGGAGGAACGGTCGGGGAGCTGTTTTTT.

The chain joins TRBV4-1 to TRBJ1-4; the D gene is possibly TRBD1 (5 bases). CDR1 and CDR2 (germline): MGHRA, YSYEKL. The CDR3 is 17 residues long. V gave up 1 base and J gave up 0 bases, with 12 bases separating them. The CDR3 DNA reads TGCGCCAGCAGCCAAGCATGGGGGGAATCAACTAATGAAAAACTGTTTTTT. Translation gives CASSQAWGESTNEKLFF.

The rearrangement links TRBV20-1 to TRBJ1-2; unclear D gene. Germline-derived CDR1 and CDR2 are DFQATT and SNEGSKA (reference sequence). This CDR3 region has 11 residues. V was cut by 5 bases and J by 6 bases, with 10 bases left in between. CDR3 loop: CSAPGWDGYTF. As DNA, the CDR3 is TGCAGTGCTCCCGGGTGGGATGGCTACACCTTC.

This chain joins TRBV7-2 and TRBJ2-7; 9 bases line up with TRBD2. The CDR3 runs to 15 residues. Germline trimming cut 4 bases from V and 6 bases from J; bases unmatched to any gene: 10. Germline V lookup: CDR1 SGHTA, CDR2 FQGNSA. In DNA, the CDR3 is TGTGCCAGCAGCTCGGGGGGAGCGGGAGGCTCCGAGCAGTACTTC. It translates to CASSSGGAGGSEQYF.

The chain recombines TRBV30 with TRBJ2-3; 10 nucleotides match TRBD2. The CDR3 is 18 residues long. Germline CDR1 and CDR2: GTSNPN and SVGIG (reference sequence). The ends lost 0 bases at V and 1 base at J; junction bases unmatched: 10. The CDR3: CAWSVWSSGRGGTDTQYF. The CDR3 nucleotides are TGTGCCTGGAGTGTATGGTCTAGCGGGAGAGGAGGCACAGATACGCAGTATTTT.

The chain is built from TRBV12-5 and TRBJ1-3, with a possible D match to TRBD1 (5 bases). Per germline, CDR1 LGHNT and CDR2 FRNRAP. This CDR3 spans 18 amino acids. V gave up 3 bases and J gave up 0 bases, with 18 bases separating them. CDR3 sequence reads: CASGLAYFTDSSGNTIYF. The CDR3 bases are TGTGCTAGTGGTTTAGCCTATTTTACCGACAGCTCTGGAAACACCATATATTTT.

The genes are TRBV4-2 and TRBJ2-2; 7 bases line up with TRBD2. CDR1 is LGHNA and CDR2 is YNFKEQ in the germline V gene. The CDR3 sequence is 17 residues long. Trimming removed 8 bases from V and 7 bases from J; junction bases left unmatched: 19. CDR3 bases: TGTGCCAGCTCCCAACGACTAGCAGAAGAAATGGGCGGGGAGCTGTTTTTT. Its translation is CASSQRLAEEMGGELFF.

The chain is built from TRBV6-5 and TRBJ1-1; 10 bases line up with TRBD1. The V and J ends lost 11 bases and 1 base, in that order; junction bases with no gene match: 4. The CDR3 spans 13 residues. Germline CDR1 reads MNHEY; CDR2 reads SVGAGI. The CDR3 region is CAADRGPNTEAFF. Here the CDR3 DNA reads TGTGCCGCCGACAGGGGGCCGAACACTGAAGCTTTCTTT.

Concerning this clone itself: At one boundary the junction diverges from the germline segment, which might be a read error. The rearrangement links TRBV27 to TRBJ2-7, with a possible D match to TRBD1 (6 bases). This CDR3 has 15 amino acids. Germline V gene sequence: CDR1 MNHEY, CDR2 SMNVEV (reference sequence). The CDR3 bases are TGTGCCAGCAGTACCCTCGCCGGGACAAACTACGAGCAGTGCTTC. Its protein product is CASSTLAGTNYEQCF.

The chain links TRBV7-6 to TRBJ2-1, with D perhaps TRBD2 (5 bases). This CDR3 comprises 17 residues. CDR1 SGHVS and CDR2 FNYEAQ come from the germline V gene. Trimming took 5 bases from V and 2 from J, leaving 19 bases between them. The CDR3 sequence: CASSRETGSRAYNEQFF. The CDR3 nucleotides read TGTGCCAGCAGCCGAGAGACTGGGTCGAGGGCCTACAATGAGCAGTTCTTC.

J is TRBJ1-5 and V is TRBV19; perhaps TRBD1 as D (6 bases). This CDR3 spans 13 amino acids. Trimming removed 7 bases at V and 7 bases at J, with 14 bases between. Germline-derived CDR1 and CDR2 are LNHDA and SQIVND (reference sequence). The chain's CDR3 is CASNTGLGQPQHF. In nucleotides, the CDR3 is TGTGCCAGTAATACAGGGTTAGGACAGCCCCAGCATTTT.

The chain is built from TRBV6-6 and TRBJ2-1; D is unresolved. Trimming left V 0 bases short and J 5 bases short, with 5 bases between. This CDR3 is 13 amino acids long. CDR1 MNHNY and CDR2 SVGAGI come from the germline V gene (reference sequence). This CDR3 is CASSYSRDNEQFF. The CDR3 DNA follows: TGTGCCAGCAGTTACTCTAGAGACAATGAGCAGTTCTTC.

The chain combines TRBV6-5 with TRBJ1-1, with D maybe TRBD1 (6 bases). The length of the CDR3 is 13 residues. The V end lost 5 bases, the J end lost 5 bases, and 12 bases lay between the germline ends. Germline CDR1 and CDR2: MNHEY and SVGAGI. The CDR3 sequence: CASSRGFVTEAFF. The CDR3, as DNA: TGTGCCAGCAGTAGGGGGTTTGTTACTGAAGCTTTCTTT.

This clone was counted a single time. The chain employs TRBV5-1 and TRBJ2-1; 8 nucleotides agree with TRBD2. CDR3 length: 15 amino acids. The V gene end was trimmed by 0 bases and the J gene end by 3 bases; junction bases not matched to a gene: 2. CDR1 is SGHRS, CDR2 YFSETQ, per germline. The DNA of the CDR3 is TGCGCCAGCAGCTTGGCTAGCGGGCGCTACAATGAGCAGTTCTTC. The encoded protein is CASSLASGRYNEQFF. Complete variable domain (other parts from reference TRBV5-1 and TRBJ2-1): KAGVTQTPRYLIKTRGQQVTLSCSPISGHRSVSWYQQTPGQGLQFLFEYFSETQRNKGNFPGRFSGRQFSNSRSEMNVSTLELGDSALYLCASSLASGRYNEQFFGPGTRLTVL.

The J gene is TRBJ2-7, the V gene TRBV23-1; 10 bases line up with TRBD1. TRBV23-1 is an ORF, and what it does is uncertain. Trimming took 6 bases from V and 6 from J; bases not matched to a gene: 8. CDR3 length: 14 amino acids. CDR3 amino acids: CASSRQGAIIEQYF. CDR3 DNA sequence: TGCGCCAGCAGCCGACAGGGGGCGATTATCGAGCAGTACTTC.

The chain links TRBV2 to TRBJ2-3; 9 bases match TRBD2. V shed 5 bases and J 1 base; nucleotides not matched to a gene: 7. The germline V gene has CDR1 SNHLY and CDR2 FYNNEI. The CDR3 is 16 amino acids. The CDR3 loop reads CASSILSGSRTDTQYF. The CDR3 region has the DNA TGTGCCAGCAGTATTCTTAGCGGGAGCCGCACAGATACGCAGTATTTT.

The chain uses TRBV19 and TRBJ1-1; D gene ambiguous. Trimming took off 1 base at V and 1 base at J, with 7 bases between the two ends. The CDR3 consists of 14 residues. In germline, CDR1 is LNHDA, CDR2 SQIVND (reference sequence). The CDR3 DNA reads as TGTGCCAGTAGTATAGCCGGGTGGAACACTGAAGCTTTCTTT. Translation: CASSIAGWNTEAFF.

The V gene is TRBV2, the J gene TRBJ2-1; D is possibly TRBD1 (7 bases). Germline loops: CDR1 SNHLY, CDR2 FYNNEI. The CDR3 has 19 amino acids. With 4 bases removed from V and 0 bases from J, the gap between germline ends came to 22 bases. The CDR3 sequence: CASSARGQRGLSSYNEQFF. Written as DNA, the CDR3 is TGTGCCAGCAGTGCCCGGGGACAGAGGGGACTTAGCTCCTACAATGAGCAGTTCTTC.

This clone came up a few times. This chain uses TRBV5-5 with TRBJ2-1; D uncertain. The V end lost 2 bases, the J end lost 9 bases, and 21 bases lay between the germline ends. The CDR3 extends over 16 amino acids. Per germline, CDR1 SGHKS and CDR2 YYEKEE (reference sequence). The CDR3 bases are TGTGCCAGCAGCTTATTCTTGAAGAATGCTGGAGTTGAGCAGTTCTTC. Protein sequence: CASSLFLKNAGVEQFF. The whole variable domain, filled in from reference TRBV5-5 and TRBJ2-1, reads DAGVTQSPTHLIKTRGQQVTLRCSPISGHKSVSWYQQVLGQGPQFIFQYYEKEERGRGNFPDRFSARQFPNYSSELNVNALLLGDSALYLCASSLFLKNAGVEQFFGPGTRLTVL.